This TCR beta chain was retrieved from a study of metastatic and nonmetastatic thyroid tumors. Study background: Samples came from malignant and benign thyroid patients, and repertoires were compared across blood and tumor or nodule tissue.

In the original workflow: Across clinicopathological groups, CDR3 differences served as the basis for building a distant-metastasis classifier for papillary thyroid cancer. TCRdb ran MiXCR on the PCR reads. The V and J calls, along with clone size, are taken from TCRdb and not from the paper's own processing. The sample holds tens of thousands of clones, about an eighth seen once. Study observations and caveats: A significant increase in TCR beta diversity was reportedly seen in malignant thyroid tumors relative to benign nodules, in blood and tumor.

This clone appeared many times. Its antigen is undetermined. No patient received treatment before thyroid surgery. Germline V gene sequence: CDR1 MDHEN, CDR2 SYDVKM. Germline trimming cut 6 bases from V and 7 bases from J; bases unmatched to any gene: 13. This CDR3 has 15 amino acids. The V call is TRBV28, the J call TRBJ2-7; 9 bases agree with TRBD1. This TCR derives from a female donor with papillary thyroid cancer or a benign thyroid nodule (not recorded which). Some clones in this sample may be carry-over from other donors' samples. The specimen was blood. CDR3 sequence: CASRGDREPSWEQYF. The CDR3 DNA is TGTGCCAGCAGGGGGGACAGGGAGCCCTCCTGGGAGCAGTACTTC.